This TCR beta chain came from a study of glioma-infiltrating T cells. On the study more broadly: Low-grade gliomas were grade II; glioblastomas were grade IV at initial diagnosis. Study-level results: Above-expected tissue-blood divergence occurred in all gliomas, most in low-grade ones. A blood CDR3 motif signature was depleted in highly divergent patients.

In regard to this clonotype: Its matching antigen is unknown.

This CDR3 is built from 13 residues. Germline V gives CDR1 MDHEN, CDR2 SYDVKM. Trimming took off 7 bases at V and 2 bases at J, with 12 bases between the two ends. TCR alpha and beta CDR3 regions were amplified from RNA using iRepertoire nested multiplex PCR. TCRdb called the multiplex PCR reads again in MiXCR, with one record for every CDR3 protein. The table shows 300,000 to 450,000 distinct CDR3 sequences, with 41% occurring only once. The chain employs TRBV28 and TRBJ2-7; tentative D call: TRBD2 (6 bases). Sequencing was carried out using glioma tissue, nonneoplastic brain tissue, or PBMCs (not recorded which). This receptor was identified in a human donor with low-grade glioma or glioblastoma, undergoing nonglioma brain surgery, or in good health (not recorded which). CDR3 coding DNA: TGTGCCAGCAACTCCGGAGGGCCCTACGAGCAGTACTTC. Protein product: CASNSGGPYEQYF.